This note documents a single T cell receptor (beta chain) sequence. The antigen is unknown. The data derive from a study of T cell responses to AZD1222 COVID-19 vaccine. Study-wide results and caveats: Nearly half of the spike-specific TCRs reportedly recognize variant regions that carry no mutations. Sampled repertoires all dated from after the peak T cell response. White British donors predominated, females outnumbered males, and clonal diversity was possibly underestimated. Spike as a whole was targeted by vaccine-associated CD4 TCRs, dominant at 160-218 and 743-854.

Germline CDR1 LNHDA, CDR2 SQIVND (reference sequence). V shed 4 bases and J shed 2 bases, with 8 bases lying between them. The CDR3 loop spans 13 amino acids. Libraries were prepared by immunoSEQ multiplex PCR; TCRdb keeps only in-frame clonotypes and omits some of them. The table includes roughly 120,000 clones, around 90% detected once. The sample in question was peripheral blood, obtained on day 0 of AZD1222 vaccination. The receptor was isolated from an adult in good health. The chain is built from TRBV19 and TRBJ1-2; D not resolved. CDR3 in DNA: TGTGCCAGTAGTAAAGGCCTAAACTATGGCTACACCTTC. This codes for CASSKGLNYGYTF.